A single sample is the source of the 26 T cell receptor beta chains below, sequenced in a study of beta chain features in type 1 diabetes. Regarding the study as a whole: Shortening of TCRB CDR3s, moderate but significant, appeared in all four CD4+ subsets of Type 1 diabetes patients.

The whole isolated RNA underwent reverse transcription, so sequencing captured expressed TCRB transcripts. The protocol was immunoSEQ multiplex PCR, while the TCRdb copy is restricted to in-frame clones and leaves out a portion. There are about 240,000 clones in the sample; approximately 15% occur only once, and around 0.019% lies in the top ten. These receptors have no identified antigens. Material for sequencing was naive CD4+ T cells from blood. Receptor source: a man under 40 with type 1 diabetes.

The V call is TRBV7-2, the J call TRBJ1-5, with D hard to call. Trimming took off 5 bases at V and 3 bases at J, with 8 bases between the two ends. Germline V gives CDR1 SGHTA, CDR2 FQGNSA. The CDR3 loop spans 13 amino acids. CDR3 protein: CASSPDTNQPQHF. CDR3 DNA: TGTGCCAGCAGCCCTGACACCAATCAGCCCCAGCATTTT.

There are a few counts of this clone. At the DNA level, this CDR3 is encoded by other sequences in the same sample as well. The chain combines TRBV7-2 with TRBJ1-1; D unresolved. Germline CDR1 is SGHTA and CDR2 is FQGNSA. CDR3 length: 13 amino acids. The ends were cut back, 5 bases at V and 0 bases at J, with 7 bases in the middle. CDR3: CASSLTLNTEAFF. The CDR3 DNA follows: TGTGCCAGCAGCCTGACACTGAACACTGAAGCTTTCTTT.

The J gene is TRBJ1-6, the V gene TRBV2; D is ambiguous. Trimming removed 8 bases at V and 6 bases at J, with 11 bases between. The CDR3 sequence is 13 residues long. The germline V gene encodes CDR1 SNHLY and CDR2 FYNNEI. The CDR3 DNA sequence: TGTGCCAGCCGGAGGGTTTTTAATTCACCCCTCCACTTT. It codes for CASRRVFNSPLHF.

This clone was recorded a few times. The chain joins TRBV11-3 to TRBJ2-1; 7 bases fit TRBD1. The CDR3 length is 13 residues. Trimming at V came to 3 bases and at J to 9 bases, leaving 5 bases not matched to a gene. CDR1 is SGHNT and CDR2 is YENEEA in the germline V gene. The CDR3 nucleotides read TGTGCCAGCAGCTTCGCTGGGACAGCTGAGCAGTTCTTC. Amino acids: CASSFAGTAEQFF.

The CDR3 nucleotides read TGTGCCAGCAGCTTATACTTCCCACAGGGGGCGGGAGAGACCCAGTACTTC. This translates into CASSLYFPQGAGETQYF. This sequence joins TRBV7-6 and TRBJ2-5; 9 bases match TRBD1. CDR3 length: 17 amino acids. With 2 bases clipped from V and 4 bases from J, the junction kept 11 bases outside the gene matches. Germline V gene sequence: CDR1 SGHVS, CDR2 FNYEAQ.

The rearrangement links TRBV18 to TRBJ2-1, with TRBD2 identical over 11 bases. This CDR3 contains 18 residues. Germline V gene sequence: CDR1 KGHSH, CDR2 LQKENI. With V trimmed by 3 bases and J by 6 bases, 13 bases remained unmatched. The CDR3 DNA sequence: TGTGCCAGCTCACCGGAGGACAGGGGACTAGCGGTGCGCAATGAGCAGTTCTTC. This gives the protein CASSPEDRGLAVRNEQFF.

The rearrangement joins TRBV7-6 to TRBJ1-1; a possible D gene is TRBD1 (6 bases). Germline CDR1 reads SGHVS; CDR2 reads FNYEAQ. V gave up 5 bases and J gave up 3 bases, with 16 bases separating them. This CDR3 is built from 15 residues. The CDR3 nucleotides are TGTGCCAGCAGCCTTCGGGAGGGGGTGGACACTGAAGCTTTCTTT. It codes for CASSLREGVDTEAFF.

This clone turned up a few times. The V gene is TRBV19, the J gene TRBJ2-3; D might be TRBD2 (5 bases). Germline CDR1 is LNHDA and CDR2 is SQIVND (reference sequence). The CDR3 runs 14 residues. With 6 bases removed from V and 4 bases from J, the gap between germline ends came to 14 bases. DNA of the CDR3: TGTGCCAGTAGCGGGGTCGAGATCCCAGATACGCAGTATTTT. Amino acids: CASSGVEIPDTQYF. Complete variable domain (other parts from reference TRBV19 and TRBJ2-3): DGGITQSPKYLFRKEGQNVTLSCEQNLNHDAMYWYRQDPGQGLRLIYYSQIVNDFQKGDIAEGYSVSREKKESFPLTVTSAQKNPTAFYLCASSGVEIPDTQYFGPGTRLTVL.

The chain links TRBV27 to TRBJ1-5, with TRBD1 matching 8 bases. Germline V gene lookup returns CDR1 MNHEY and CDR2 SMNVEV (reference sequence). After removal of 1 base from V and 5 bases from J, the junction contained 1 base not matched to a gene. The CDR3 spans 14 residues. The CDR3 loop reads CASSLLTGDQPQHF. For the CDR3, the DNA is TGTGCCAGCAGTTTATTGACAGGGGATCAGCCCCAGCATTTT.

V gene TRBV6-5 combines with J gene TRBJ1-2, with 9 bases lining up with TRBD1. Germline V gene data show CDR1 as MNHEY and CDR2 as SVGAGI. J gave up 4 bases and V 6 bases, and 3 bases lay outside the gene matches. This CDR3 has 13 residues. The CDR3 DNA follows: TGTGCCAGCAGCCAGGACAGGGGCTATGGCTACACCTTC. It yields the protein CASSQDRGYGYTF.

V is TRBV19 and J is TRBJ2-2, with 8 bases lining up with TRBD1. CDR1 LNHDA and CDR2 SQIVND come from the germline V gene (reference sequence). The V gene end was trimmed by 0 bases and the J gene end by 7 bases; junction bases not matched to a gene: 13. The CDR3 length is 18 residues. CDR3 nucleotides: TGTGCCAGTAGTATAGATCCCCGGCAGGGGGCAAGTGTCGGGGAGCTGTTTTTT. Protein sequence: CASSIDPRQGASVGELFF.

This clone has more than one count but fewer than ten. The genes are TRBV6-5 and TRBJ1-1; D remains ambiguous. Germline V lookup: CDR1 MNHEY, CDR2 SVGAGI. The length of the CDR3 is 15 residues. V lost 2 bases, J lost 3 bases, and 13 bases lay in between. The CDR3 coding sequence is TGTGCCAGCAGTTACCGGCCCGGGTCCGACACTGAAGCTTTCTTT. This gives the protein CASSYRPGSDTEAFF.

The J gene is TRBJ1-3, the V gene TRBV10-3; the D is unclear. The V end lost 1 base, the J end lost 4 bases, and 5 bases lay between the germline ends. The CDR3 has 13 amino acids. CDR1 ENHRY and CDR2 SYGVKD come from the germline V gene. The CDR3 bases are TGTGCCATCAGTGAGTATGGCGGAAACACCATATATTTT. Protein: CAISEYGGNTIYF.

This clone has more than one count but fewer than ten. J is TRBJ2-2 and V is TRBV5-6; 9 bases align to TRBD2. The germline V gene has CDR1 SGHDT and CDR2 YYEEEE. The V and J ends lost 4 bases and 7 bases, in that order; junction bases with no gene match: 11. The CDR3 is made up of 16 amino acids. The CDR3, as DNA: TGTGCCAGCAGCCGTCCCGGGACTAGCTTCGGCGGGGAGCTGTTTTTT. This encodes CASSRPGTSFGGELFF.

This clone was detected only a few times. CDR3 loop: CAWISRTGGGYTF. CDR3 in DNA: TGTGCCTGGATAAGTAGGACAGGGGGAGGCTACACCTTC. The chain is built from TRBV30 and TRBJ1-2, with 10 bases identical to TRBD1. Looked up from germline, CDR1 is GTSNPN and CDR2 is SVGIG (reference sequence). The CDR3 sequence is 13 residues long. Losses at the gene ends were 4 bases for V and 8 bases for J; bases not matched to a gene: 7.

The V call is TRBV29-1, the J call TRBJ1-1; 8 nucleotides align to TRBD1. The germline V gene encodes CDR1 SQVTM and CDR2 ANQGSEA. The trim removed 4 bases at V and 0 bases at J, leaving 7 bases unmatched. CDR3 length: 15 residues. The CDR3 DNA follows: TGCAGCGTTGGGGGACAGGTTACCTTGAACACTGAAGCTTTCTTT. As protein: CSVGGQVTLNTEAFF. The variable domain in full, completed from reference TRBV29-1 and TRBJ1-1, reads SAVISQKPSRDICQRGTSLTIQCQVDSQVTMMFWYRQQPGQSLTLIATANQGSEATYESGFVIDKFPISRPNLTFSTLTVSNMSPEDSSIYLCSVGGQVTLNTEAFFGQGTRLTVV.

In its sample, this clone was seen a few times. The rearrangement links TRBV4-1 to TRBJ2-7; 14 nucleotides agree with TRBD2. J gave up 1 base and V 5 bases, and 10 bases lay outside the gene matches. Germline V gene data show CDR1 as MGHRA and CDR2 as YSYEKL. The CDR3 sequence is 18 residues long. The CDR3 is CASSEGTSGGPHSYEQYF. The CDR3 nucleotides read TGCGCCAGCAGCGAAGGGACTAGCGGGGGCCCTCATTCCTACGAGCAGTACTTC.

The chain has TRBV29-1 and TRBJ2-7; 8 bases align to TRBD1. Trimming removed 7 bases from V and 1 base from J; junction bases left unmatched: 9. The CDR3 runs to 14 residues. CDR1 and CDR2 (germline): SQVTM, ANQGSEA. In DNA form, the CDR3 reads TGCAGCGAGGGGACAGGATATCATTCCTACGAGCAGTACTTC. Translating it yields CSEGTGYHSYEQYF.

The sample holds a few counts of this clone. CDR3 DNA sequence: TGCAGTGTCACAGGGTCCTACGAGCAGTACTTC. Translated, it gives CSVTGSYEQYF. The chain combines TRBV20-1 with TRBJ2-7; a possible D gene is TRBD1 (6 bases). Germline V gene lookup returns CDR1 DFQATT and CDR2 SNEGSKA (reference sequence). Deletions cut 7 bases from V and 1 base from J, with 8 bases between. The CDR3 consists of 11 residues.

The table lists this clone with a few counts. This chain connects TRBV6-1 to TRBJ1-2; D is possibly TRBD1 (6 bases). The CDR3 runs to 15 residues. V shed 7 bases and J shed 4 bases, with 19 bases lying between them. Per germline, CDR1 MNHNS and CDR2 SASEGT. The CDR3 reads CASMTDSHKAYGYTF. The CDR3 DNA is TGTGCCAGCATGACGGACAGCCATAAAGCCTATGGCTACACCTTC.

This clone has just a few counts. This rearrangement joins TRBV7-2 to TRBJ2-1; 7 bases are shared with TRBD2. The CDR3 is made up of 14 amino acids. V was pared by 3 bases and J by 8 bases, with 7 bases of the junction left unmatched. CDR1 is SGHTA and CDR2 is FQGNSA in the germline V gene. The CDR3 is CASSFGKRDDEQFF. CDR3 bases: TGTGCCAGCAGCTTCGGTAAGCGGGACGATGAGCAGTTCTTC.

This clone was counted a few times. This chain uses TRBV11-3 with TRBJ1-1; unclear D gene. V lost 5 bases, J lost 7 bases, and 11 bases lay in between. The CDR3 is 12 residues long. Germline V gene data show CDR1 as SGHNT and CDR2 as YENEEA. The CDR3 region is CASSRGRLEAFF. CDR3 nucleotides: TGTGCCAGCAGCCGCGGCCGGCTTGAAGCTTTCTTT.

The genes are TRBV6-5 and TRBJ2-7; TRBD1 agrees at 7 bases. Germline V CDR1 and CDR2: MNHEY, SVGAGI. V trimming: 10 bases; J trimming: 3 bases; junction bases outside the gene matches: 6. The CDR3 length is 12 residues. CDR3 DNA: TGTGCCACTGGACAGGTAAACTACGAGCAGTACTTC. This encodes CATGQVNYEQYF.

This clone occurred a few times. The chain employs TRBV7-2 and TRBJ2-3, with 11 bases fitting TRBD2. The V segment lost 4 bases and the J segment 2 bases; nucleotides outside the gene matches: 2. Germline V CDR1 and CDR2: SGHTA, FQGNSA. The CDR3 runs 15 residues. This chain's CDR3 is CASSSGLADTDTQYF. The CDR3 bases are TGTGCCAGCAGCTCGGGACTAGCGGACACAGATACGCAGTATTTT.

This clone was detected a few times. Germline and junction disagree at one end, which may indicate a read error. The chain joins TRBV19 to TRBJ2-7, with TRBD1 matching 10 bases. Per the germline V gene, CDR1 is LNHDA and CDR2 is SQIVND (reference sequence). The CDR3 consists of 16 residues. CDR3 amino acids: CASSPLGTGDSNEQYF. The CDR3 DNA sequence: TGTGCCAGTAGTCCCCTCGGGACAGGGGACTCCAACGAGCAGTACTTC.

This clone has a handful of counts. The chain carries TRBV15 and TRBJ1-3; D possibly corresponds to TRBD1 (6 bases). Germline CDR1 and CDR2: LNHNV and YYDKDF (reference sequence). With 1 base removed from V and 13 bases from J, the gap between germline ends came to 17 bases. CDR3 size: 14 residues. CDR3 residues: CATSRAQGQTSIYF. In nucleotides, the CDR3 is TGTGCCACCAGCAGAGCCCAAGGACAGACTTCAATATATTTT.